A single TCR beta chain is shown here with its context. This entry belongs to a study of cytomegalovirus exposure and HLA in healthy donors. Both 60 Vbeta primers and 13 Jbeta primers went into the PCR. Generated by immunoSEQ multiplex PCR, the TCRdb table keeps only in-frame clones and is missing some. The sample lists some 98,000 clones, 70% to 80% occurring once. Germline V gives CDR1 SNHLY, CDR2 FYNNEI. The J segment lost 3 bases and the V segment lost 3 bases, leaving 4 bases of the junction unmatched. This CDR3 comprises 15 residues. Input material: PBMCs. This chain links TRBV2 with TRBJ1-5, with TRBD1 matching 8 bases. The TCR originated in a man aged 18 to 29 in good health and CMV-seropositive. CDR3 region: CASSDRTGINQPQHF. CDR3 nucleotide sequence: TGTGCCAGCAGTGATAGGACAGGGATCAATCAGCCCCAGCATTTT.